Here is one T cell receptor beta chain with its context. Its antigen is not known. CDR1 and CDR2 (germline): MNHEY, SVGAGI. This CDR3 region has 11 residues. Trimming shortened V by 2 bases and J by 3 bases, and 1 base separated the two germline ends. Every donor, a Caucasian adult, lived in Nashville, Tennessee. The record originates from a study of shared clonotypes between healthy human individuals. Across the whole study: Three plates were used per donor for CD4 naive, three for CD4 memory, two for CD8 naive and one for CD8 memory. General study findings and limits: Generation of non-shared clonotypes was less probable than generation of clonotypes shared by all four donors.

This table comes from immunoSEQ multiplex PCR, and its TCRdb copy is limited to in-frame clones, with some not included. The sample consists of approximately 2.3 million clones, just over 90% of them appearing once. Sequencing was carried out using naive CD4+ T cells from PBMCs. The subset is: CD45RA+ positively selected. The clonotype comes from a man aged 18 to 35 in good health. Some clones in this sample may be carry-over from other donors' samples. The chain has TRBV6-5 and TRBJ2-5; D is unclear. For the CDR3, the DNA is TGTGCCAGCAGTTACGAAGAGACCCAGTACTTC. It codes for CASSYEETQYF.